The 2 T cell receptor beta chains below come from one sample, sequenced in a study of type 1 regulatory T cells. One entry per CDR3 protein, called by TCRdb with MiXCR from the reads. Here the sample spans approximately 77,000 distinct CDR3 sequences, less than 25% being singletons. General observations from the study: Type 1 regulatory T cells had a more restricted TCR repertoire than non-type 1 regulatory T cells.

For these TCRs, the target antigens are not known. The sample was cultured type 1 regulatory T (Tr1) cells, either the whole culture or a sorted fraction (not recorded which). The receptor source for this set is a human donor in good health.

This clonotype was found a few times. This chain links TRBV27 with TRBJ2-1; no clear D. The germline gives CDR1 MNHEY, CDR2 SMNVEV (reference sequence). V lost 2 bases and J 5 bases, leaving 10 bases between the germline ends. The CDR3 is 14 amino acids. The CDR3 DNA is TGTGCCAGCAGTTTAAAACGGGCAGACAATGAGCAGTTCTTC. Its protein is CASSLKRADNEQFF.

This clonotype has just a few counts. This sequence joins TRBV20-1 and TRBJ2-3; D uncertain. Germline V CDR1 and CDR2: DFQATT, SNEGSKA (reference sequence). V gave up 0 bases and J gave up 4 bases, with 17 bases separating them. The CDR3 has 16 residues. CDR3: CSARDSRPHQPDTQYF. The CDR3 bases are TGCAGTGCTAGAGATTCGAGGCCCCACCAGCCAGATACGCAGTATTTT.